This T cell receptor (beta chain) was sequenced during a study of blood T cell repertoires in COVID-19 (dated by TCRdb to the early 2020s). With regard to the full study: Collaborator samples came from the United States, Italy and Spain and covered acute and convalescent phases of COVID-19. The prospective study material was composed of cDNA or gDNA derived from T cells, B-cell-depleted T cells, or PBMCs. The dataset comprised deeply sampled blood TCRbeta repertoires from subjects exposed to, actively infected with, or recovered from COVID-19. A freely available public database, intended as a resource for researchers studying the immune response to SARS-CoV-2, is where the repertoires were released. Samples were obtained from the ongoing ImmuneRACE study (first 160 participants) and from approximately 1,200 subjects provided by 6 global collaborators. Nearly every sample came with metadata listing a de-identified subject ID, COVID-19 status, age in years and sex. Where available, HLA class I and class II types were taken from metadata supplied by the sample provider and were not determined by assay-based typing. Results the study describes overall, beyond this receptor: How much clinical and demographic metadata was included differed by source and by participant, and the metadata was provided uncurated.

A word on this clone: The target of this receptor is not known. The input lacks base qualities; no much larger clone sits a single base away.

The immunoSEQ Assay, a bias-controlled multiplex PCR, was used to amplify TCRbeta CDR3 regions from genomic DNA. The authors processed their data as follows. Within the assay, amplification of reference gene primers was used to estimate how many nucleated cells each sample contained. Sequence reads were collapsed and filtered to measure the absolute abundance of every unique TCRbeta CDR3 rearrangement. For each sample, productive Simpson clonality was calculated by taking the square root of Simpson's diversity index across productive rearrangements. Sourced from immuneACCESS, this table was stored by TCRdb with only in-frame sequences that have V and J called. A share of the clones is absent; for the studies checked, an unresolved V gene accounts for under half, and the remainder has no known explanation. D and trimming come from the DNA, and the V and J calls and clone size come from that table. Here the sample has around 250,000 clones; around 83% occur a single time. The ten largest clones take up more than 6.5% of the sample.

Whole blood was collected in K2EDTA tubes by collaborating institutions according to the institutions' own protocols. For TCRbeta analysis, collaborator samples were shipped as frozen whole blood, as isolated PBMCs, or as DNA extracted from either sample type. A distance of 23 bases separates the germline ends of V and J, which lose 3 bases and 2 bases respectively. The CDR1 and CDR2 encoded by the germline V gene are SGDLS and YYNGEE. The CDR3 measures 18 amino acids from cysteine to phenylalanine. The kept DNA is CDR3 alone, 54 bases in frame from the first base. This clonotype originated in a man in his forties with active or convalescent COVID-19. The sequenced sample was peripheral blood. Recombination joined TRBV9 with TRBJ1-2; the D gene is perhaps TRBD1, from 6 matching bases. The DNA sequence is TGTGCCAGCAGCGCAGGTATTGGAGCAGGGGAGGGGAACTATGGCTACACCTTC. This is translated as CASSAGIGAGEGNYGYTF.